The rows below give T cell receptor beta chains drawn from one sample of a study of a mutant IDH1 vaccine in newly diagnosed glioma. The antigens of these receptors remain unknown. The data were produced by immunoSEQ multiplex PCR, yet TCRdb's version contains in-frame clones alone and is incomplete. The sample lists 35,000 to 45,000 clones, approximately 90% occurring once. Material: PBMCs, obtained from a glioma patient whose treatment included an IDH1 peptide vaccine. The receptors originated from a man in his fifties or sixties with glioma. Both conserved end residues are part of each CDR3. A D gene is named only where the DNA matches it firmly. Clone size is not always given. Where it is, it says once, few, many or a class for expanded clones.

>-|14|TRBV10-3|TRBD1|TRBJ1-2
TGTGCCATCACCCCGGGACAGGGAGTTAAGGGCTACACCTTC
CAITPGQGVKGYTF
>-|14|TRBV5-4|-|TRBJ1-2
TGTGCCAGCAGCTTCGTCGGGGATAACTATGGCTACACCTTC
CASSFVGDNYGYTF
>-|13|TRBV29-1|-|TRBJ1-2
TGCAGCGTCCCGTCGCGGGGAACGTATGGCTACACCTTC
CSVPSRGTYGYTF
>-|15|TRBV11-2|-|TRBJ1-5
TGTGCCAGCAGCTTAGTAGGGGGGGTGAATCAGCCCCAGCATTTT
CASSLVGGVNQPQHF
>-|14|TRBV2|TRBD2|TRBJ2-5
TGTGCCAGCAGTAATAGCGGGAACCAAGAGACCCAGTACTTC
CASSNSGNQETQYF
>-|16|TRBV5-4|TRBD1|TRBJ2-6
TGTGCCAGCAGCTCGACAGGGCACTCTGGGGCCAACGTCCTGACTTTC
CASSSTGHSGANVLTF
>few|11|TRBV30|-|TRBJ1-2
TGTGCCTGGAGTGTAAACATGGGCTACACCTTC
CAWSVNMGYTF
>-|14|TRBV10-3|TRBD1|TRBJ2-7
TGTGCCATCATGGACAGGGGGAGCTCCTACGAGCAGTACTTC
CAIMDRGSSYEQYF
>-|16|TRBV27|-|TRBJ2-5
TGTGCCAGCAGTTTATCAGTGAGAGGGGGGTTTGAGACCCAGTACTTC
CASSLSVRGGFETQYF
>-|17|TRBV15|TRBD2|TRBJ2-2
TGTGCCACCAGCAGAGATCGGACTAGCGCGAACACCGGGGAGCTGTTTTTT
CATSRDRTSANTGELFF
>-|17|TRBV19|TRBD2|TRBJ2-2
TGTGCCAGTACCCATCCCACTAGCGGGGGACCCACCGGGGAGCTGTTTTTT
CASTHPTSGGPTGELFF
>-|12|TRBV29-1|-|TRBJ2-3
TGCAGCGTTGGTGGGGCTAGAGATACGCAGTATTTT
CSVGGARDTQYF
>-|16|TRBV6-1|-|TRBJ2-7
TGTGCCAGCAGTGAAGCCGGGCCTGCCAGCTCCTACGAGCAGTACTTC
CASSEAGPASSYEQYF
>-|16|TRBV11-2|TRBD2|TRBJ2-7
TGTGCCAGCAGCTTAGTTATTAGCGGGTCATCCTACGAGCAGTACTTC
CASSLVISGSSYEQYF
>-|14|TRBV10-1|TRBD2|TRBJ2-1
TGCGCCAGCAGTGGGGGACTAGCGGTTAATGAGCAGTTCTTC
CASSGGLAVNEQFF
>-|14|TRBV29-1|TRBD2|TRBJ2-7
TGCAGCGTTTGTGAGGGTAGCGGGGGCTACGAGCAGTACTTC
CSVCEGSGGYEQYF
>-|15|TRBV29-1|-|TRBJ2-2
TGCAGCGCTACTAGTAAGATGATGTCCACCGGGGAGCTGTTTTTT
CSATSKMMSTGELFF
>once|15|TRBV5-1|TRBD1|TRBJ2-7
TGCGCCAGCAGCTTCTCGTTTCAGGGGGCCTACGAGCAGTACTTC
CASSFSFQGAYEQYF
>-|16|TRBV6-6|-|TRBJ1-2
TGTGCCAGCAGTTACCCAATTGGGGGGACCGACACTGGCTACACCTTC
CASSYPIGGTDTGYTF
>few|15|TRBV9|TRBD1|TRBJ1-2
TGTGCCAGCAGCTCCCCGGACAGGGGGCAATATGGCTACACCTTC
CASSSPDRGQYGYTF
>once|14|TRBV30|TRBD1|TRBJ2-7
TGTGCCTGGAGTACCGGGACAGGGGTCGACGAGCAGTACTTC
CAWSTGTGVDEQYF
>-|15|TRBV28|TRBD1|TRBJ1-1
TGTGCCAGCAGTTGGGGACAGGGGTTGAACACTGAAGCTTTCTTT
CASSWGQGLNTEAFF
>-|17|TRBV1|-|TRBJ2-1
TGCACCAGCAGCCAAGATAGAGCGGGACCCTCCTACAATGAGCAGTTCTTC
CTSSQDRAGPSYNEQFF
>-|15|TRBV28|TRBD1|TRBJ1-2
TGTGCCAGCAGGGACGACAGGGCTGAGGGCTATGGCTACACCTTC
CASRDDRAEGYGYTF
>-|13|TRBV10-3|TRBD1|TRBJ2-7
TGTGCCATCAGTGGGACAGGGATGGACGAGCAGTACTTC
CAISGTGMDEQYF
>-|14|TRBV4-1|TRBD2|TRBJ2-7
TGCGCCAGCAGCCAGATGGGGGGGAACTACGAGCAGTACTTC
CASSQMGGNYEQYF
>-|15|TRBV5-6|TRBD1|TRBJ1-4
TGTGCCAGCAGCCCCCGGGCAGGGGGCATTGAAAAACTGTTTTTT
CASSPRAGGIEKLFF
>-|15|TRBV7-8|TRBD1|TRBJ1-6
TGTGCCAGCAGCGGGGACAGGGGGTATAGATCACCCCTCCACTTT
CASSGDRGYRSPLHF
>-|15|TRBV6-5|TRBD1|TRBJ2-7
TGTGCCAGCAGTTCCACCACAGGGGCGAAGGGCGAGCAGTACTTC
CASSSTTGAKGEQYF
>-|13|TRBV6-5|-|TRBJ1-2
TGTGCCAGCAGCCCGGATGAGGCGTCCGGCTACACCTTC
CASSPDEASGYTF
>-|15|TRBV25-1|TRBD2|TRBJ2-2
TGTGCCAGCAGTAAGCGGGGGGGCCACACCGGGGAGCTGTTTTTT
CASSKRGGHTGELFF
>few|13|TRBV6-1|-|TRBJ1-1
TGTGCCAGCAGTGAACCTTTTGCCACTGAAGCTTTCTTT
CASSEPFATEAFF
>-|13|TRBV27|TRBD1|TRBJ2-1
TGTGCCAGCAGGGGGACAGCTAACAATGAGCAGTTCTTC
CASRGTANNEQFF
>-|13|TRBV6-5|-|TRBJ2-7
TGTGCCAGCAGCCGTGACATCCCCTACGAGCAGTACTTC
CASSRDIPYEQYF
>-|14|TRBV7-9|-|TRBJ1-4
TGTGCCAGCAGCTTAACAAGGGGAAATGAAAAACTGTTTTTT
CASSLTRGNEKLFF
>-|15|TRBV28|-|TRBJ1-1
TGTGCCAGCAGTTTATTGACACCGATGAACACTGAAGCTTTCTTT
CASSLLTPMNTEAFF
>-|17|TRBV5-4|TRBD2|TRBJ2-1
TGTGCCAGCAGCGTCGGGACTAGCGTAAATCGCTACAATGAGCAGTTCTTC
CASSVGTSVNRYNEQFF
>-|17|TRBV4-2|TRBD2|TRBJ2-2
TGTGCCAGCAGCCAAGATTTAGCGGGGGGATGGACCGGGGAGCTGTTTTTT
CASSQDLAGGWTGELFF
>-|11|TRBV19|-|TRBJ2-5
TGTGCCAGTACCGGCCGGGGAACCCAGTACTTC
CASTGRGTQYF
>-|17|TRBV19|TRBD2|TRBJ2-1
TGTGCCAGTAGTATCGTCCCGACTAGCCGCTCCTACAATGAGCAGTTCTTC
CASSIVPTSRSYNEQFF
>-|15|TRBV7-9|-|TRBJ1-1
TGTGCCAGCAGTTACCACAGGGAGGGCAACACTGAAGCTTTCTTT
CASSYHREGNTEAFF
>-|20|TRBV5-1|TRBD1|TRBJ2-1
TGCGCCAGCAGCGGGACGTGGACAGGGAGAAAATTAGGCTCCTACAATGAGCAGTTCTTC
CASSGTWTGRKLGSYNEQFF
>-|15|TRBV5-5|-|TRBJ1-4
TGTGCCAGCAGCTTTAACAGGAGAACTAATGAAAAACTGTTTTTT
CASSFNRRTNEKLFF
>once|15|TRBV7-9|-|TRBJ1-4
TGTGCCAGCAGCGAGGACGGTCGGTTTAATGAAAAACTGTTTTTT
CASSEDGRFNEKLFF
>once|14|TRBV6-6|-|TRBJ2-7
TGTGCCAGCAGTTACTCGGACGGGCCCTACGAGCAGTACTTC
CASSYSDGPYEQYF
>few|13|TRBV4-3|-|TRBJ2-3
TGCGCCAGCAGCCCCCTTAGTGGAGATACGCAGTATTTT
CASSPLSGDTQYF
>-|12|TRBV2|-|TRBJ2-1
TGTGCCAGCAGTATAATATACAATGAGCAGTTCTTC
CASSIIYNEQFF
>-|15|TRBV27|-|TRBJ2-6
TGTGCCAGCACCTCCAAGGGATACGGGGCCAACGTCCTGACTTTC
CASTSKGYGANVLTF
>-|13|TRBV30|-|TRBJ1-5
TGTGCCTGGAGCCAGGAAATAAATCAGCCCCAGCATTTT
CAWSQEINQPQHF
>-|15|TRBV2|TRBD1|TRBJ2-2
TGTGCCAGCAGCGACAGGGCGAGTCGCACCGGGGAGCTGTTTTTT
CASSDRASRTGELFF
>once|13|TRBV29-1|-|TRBJ1-5
TGCAGCGTTGAGGGGGGGAAGGGTCAGCCCCAGCATTTT
CSVEGGKGQPQHF
>once|12|TRBV6-1|-|TRBJ2-7
TGTGCCAGCAGGAAGGACAGCTACGAGCAGTACTTC
CASRKDSYEQYF
>-|15|TRBV19|TRBD1|TRBJ2-2
TGTGCCAGTAGTACACCCAGGGGGACCACCGGGGAGCTGTTTTTT
CASSTPRGTTGELFF
>-|14|TRBV27|-|TRBJ1-1
TGTGCCAGCAGTTTAAATAGGGAGAACACTGAAGCTTTCTTT
CASSLNRENTEAFF
>-|11|TRBV7-9|-|TRBJ1-4
TGTGCCAGCAGCTTTGGTGAAAAACTGTTTTTT
CASSFGEKLFF
>-|15|TRBV6-5|TRBD1|TRBJ1-4
TGTGCCAGCAGGCAATTTGAGGGGGCGCGAGAAAAACTGTTTTTT
CASRQFEGAREKLFF
>-|14|TRBV18|-|TRBJ1-5
TGTGCCAGCTCACCTGGTCCCGGAAATCAGCCCCAGCATTTT
CASSPGPGNQPQHF
>-|15|TRBV5-4|-|TRBJ1-2
TGTGCCAGCAGCCCCGGACAGAATCCCTACTATGGCTACACCTTC
CASSPGQNPYYGYTF
>-|14|TRBV10-3|TRBD2|TRBJ2-7
TGTGCCATCAGTGAACTAGCGGGATCACACGAGCAGTACTTC
CAISELAGSHEQYF
>-|15|TRBV19|TRBD2|TRBJ2-5
TGTGCCAGTAGTATTCTAGCGGGAGGGAAGGAGACCCAGTACTTC
CASSILAGGKETQYF